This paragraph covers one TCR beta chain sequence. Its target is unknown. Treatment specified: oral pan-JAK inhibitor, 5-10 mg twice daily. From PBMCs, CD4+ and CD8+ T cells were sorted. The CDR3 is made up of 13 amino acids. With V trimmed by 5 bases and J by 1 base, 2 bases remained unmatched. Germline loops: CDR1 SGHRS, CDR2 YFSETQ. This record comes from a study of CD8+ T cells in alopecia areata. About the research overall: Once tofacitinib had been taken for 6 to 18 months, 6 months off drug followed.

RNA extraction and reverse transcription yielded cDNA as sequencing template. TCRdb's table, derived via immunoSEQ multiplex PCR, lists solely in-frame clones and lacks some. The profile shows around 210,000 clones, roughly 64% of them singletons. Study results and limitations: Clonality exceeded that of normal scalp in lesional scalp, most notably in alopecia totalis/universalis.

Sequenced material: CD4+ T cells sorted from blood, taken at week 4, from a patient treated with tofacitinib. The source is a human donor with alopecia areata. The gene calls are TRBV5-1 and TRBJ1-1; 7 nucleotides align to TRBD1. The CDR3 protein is CASSRQGNTEAFF. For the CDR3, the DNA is TGCGCCAGCAGTCGACAGGGGAACACTGAAGCTTTCTTT.